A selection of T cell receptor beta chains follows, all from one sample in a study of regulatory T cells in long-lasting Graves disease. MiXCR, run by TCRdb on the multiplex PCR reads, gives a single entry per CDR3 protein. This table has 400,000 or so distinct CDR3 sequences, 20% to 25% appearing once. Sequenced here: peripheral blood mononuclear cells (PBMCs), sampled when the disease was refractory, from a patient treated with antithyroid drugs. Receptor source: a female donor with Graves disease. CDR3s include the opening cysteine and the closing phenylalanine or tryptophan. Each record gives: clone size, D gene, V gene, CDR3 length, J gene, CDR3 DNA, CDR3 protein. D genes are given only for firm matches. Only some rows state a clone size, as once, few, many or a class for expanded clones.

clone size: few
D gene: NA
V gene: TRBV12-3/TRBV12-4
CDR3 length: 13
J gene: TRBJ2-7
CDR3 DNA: TGTGCCAGCAGTTTATCGGCACCTTACGAGCAGTACTTC
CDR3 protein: CASSLSAPYEQYF

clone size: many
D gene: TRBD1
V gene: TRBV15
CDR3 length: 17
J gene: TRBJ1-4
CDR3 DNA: TGTGCCACCAGCAGAGAATCATTGGACAGGGGAGGAGAAAAACTGTTTTTT
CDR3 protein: CATSRESLDRGGEKLFF

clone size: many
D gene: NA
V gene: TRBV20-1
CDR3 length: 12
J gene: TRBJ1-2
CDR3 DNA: TGCAGTGGGGGGCAGTCTAACTATGGCTACACCTTC
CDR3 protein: CSGGQSNYGYTF

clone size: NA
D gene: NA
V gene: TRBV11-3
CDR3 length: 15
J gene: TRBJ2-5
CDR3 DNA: TGTGCCAGCAGCCCAGGGGTGGAGTACCAAGAGACCCAGTACTTC
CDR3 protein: CASSPGVEYQETQYF

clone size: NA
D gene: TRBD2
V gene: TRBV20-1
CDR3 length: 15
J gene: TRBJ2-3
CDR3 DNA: TGCAGTGCTAGAGGATTACTAGCGAGGAGGGATACGCAGTATTTT
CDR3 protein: CSARGLLARRDTQYF

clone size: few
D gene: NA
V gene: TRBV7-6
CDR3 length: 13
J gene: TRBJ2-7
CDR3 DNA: TGTGCCAGCAGCGTGGGGGGAGTATACGAGCAGTACTTC
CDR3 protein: CASSVGGVYEQYF

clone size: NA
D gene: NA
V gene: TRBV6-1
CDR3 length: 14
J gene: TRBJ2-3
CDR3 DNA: TGTGCCAGCAGGCGACCGGGCTCCAGGGATACGCAGTATTTT
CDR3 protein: CASRRPGSRDTQYF

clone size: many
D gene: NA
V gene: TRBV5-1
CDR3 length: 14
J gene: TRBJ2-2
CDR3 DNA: TGCGCCAGCAGCTTTGGCCGGTACACCGGGGAGCTGTTTTTT
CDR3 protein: CASSFGRYTGELFF

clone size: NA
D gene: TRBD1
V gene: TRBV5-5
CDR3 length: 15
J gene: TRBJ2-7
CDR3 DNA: TGTGCCAGCAGGGTAACCGGGACAGGGGTCTACGAGCAGTACTTC
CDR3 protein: CASRVTGTGVYEQYF

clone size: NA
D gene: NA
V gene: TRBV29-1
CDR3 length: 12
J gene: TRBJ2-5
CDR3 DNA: TGCAGCGTTGTAGGGAACAGGGAGACCCAGTACTTC
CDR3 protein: CSVVGNRETQYF

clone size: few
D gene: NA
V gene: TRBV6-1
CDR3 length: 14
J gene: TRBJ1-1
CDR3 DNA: TGTGCCAGCAGTGAAGCGGCCGAGAACACTGAAGCTTTCTTT
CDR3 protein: CASSEAAENTEAFF

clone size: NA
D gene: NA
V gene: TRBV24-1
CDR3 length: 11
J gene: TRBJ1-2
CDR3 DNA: TGTGCCACCAGTGTCATAAATGGCTACACCTTC
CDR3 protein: CATSVINGYTF

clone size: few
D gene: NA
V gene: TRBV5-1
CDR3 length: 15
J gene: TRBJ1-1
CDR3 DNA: TGCGCCAGCAGCTCAACATCGGGGGGCCAGACTGAAGCTTTCTTT
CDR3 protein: CASSSTSGGQTEAFF

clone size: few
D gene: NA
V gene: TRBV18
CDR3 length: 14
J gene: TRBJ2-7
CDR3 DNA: TGTGCCAGCTCACCACCGGACTACCCCCTCGAGCAGTACTTC
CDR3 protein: CASSPPDYPLEQYF

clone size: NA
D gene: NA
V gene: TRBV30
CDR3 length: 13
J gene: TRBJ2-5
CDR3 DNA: TGTGCCTGGAGCCGGGGACGGCAAGAGACCCAGTACTTC
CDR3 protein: CAWSRGRQETQYF

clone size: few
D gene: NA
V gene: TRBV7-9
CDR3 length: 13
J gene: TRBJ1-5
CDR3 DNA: TGTGCCAGCAGCCGGTCAGTGGATCAGCCCCAGCATTTT
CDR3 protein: CASSRSVDQPQHF

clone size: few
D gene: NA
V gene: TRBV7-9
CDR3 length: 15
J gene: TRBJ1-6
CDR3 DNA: TGTGCCAGCAGCTCCGCGGGACCGTATAATTCACCCCTCCACTTT
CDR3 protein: CASSSAGPYNSPLHF

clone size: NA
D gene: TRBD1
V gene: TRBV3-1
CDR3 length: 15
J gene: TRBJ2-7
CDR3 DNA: TGTGCCAGCAGCCAACCGGGACAGAGCTCTCACGAGCAGTACTTC
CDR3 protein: CASSQPGQSSHEQYF

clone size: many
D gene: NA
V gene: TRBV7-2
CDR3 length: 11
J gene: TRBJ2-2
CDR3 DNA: TGTGCCAGCAGCTTACAAGCGGAGCTGTTTTTT
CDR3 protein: CASSLQAELFF

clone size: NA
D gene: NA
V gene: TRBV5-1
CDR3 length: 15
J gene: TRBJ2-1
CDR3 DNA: TGCGCCAGCAGCTTGGGGGCGCTGGGGCACAATGAGCAGTTCTTC
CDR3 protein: CASSLGALGHNEQFF

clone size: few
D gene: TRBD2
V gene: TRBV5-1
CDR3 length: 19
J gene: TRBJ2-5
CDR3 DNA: TGCGCCAGCAGCTTGCTCGCGTTACTAGCGGGAGGGCCCTCAGAGACCCAGTACTTC
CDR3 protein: CASSLLALLAGGPSETQYF